The subject of this entry is one TCR beta chain. The antigen remains unidentified. Germline CDR1 SGHTA, CDR2 FQGNSA. The ends lost 7 bases at V and 2 bases at J; junction bases unmatched: 6. The CDR3 runs to 16 residues. The data are from a study of human T cells and chemical hapten exposure. Study information: Patch testing placed 0.01% DPC on the upper back, with readings at 6 days. The cohort included alopecia areata under or over 50% scalp, totalis and universalis.

Study-wide findings and caveats: TCRs exceeding 1 in 1000 frequency stayed unchanged with DPC sensitization.

Using its own MiXCR run on the RACE reads, TCRdb lists one record per CDR3 protein. Of around 120,000 distinct CDR3 sequences in the sample, around 13% were seen once. Time point specified: patch test 1, 2 weeks after DPC sensitization. Treatment in this sample: therapeutic diphenylcyclopropenone sensitization with weekly scalp DPC. The specimen comprised whole blood, sampled in connection with sensitization to the hapten diphenylcyclopropenone (DPC). This sequence was found in a man aged 18 to 29 with alopecia areata. Some clones in this sample may be carry-over from other donors' samples. V is TRBV7-2 and J is TRBJ2-2; 11 bases map to TRBD2. CDR3 in DNA: TGTGCCAGCACCAGACTAGCGGGGACTAACACCGGGGAGCTGTTTTTT. This sequence encodes CASTRLAGTNTGELFF.